This T cell receptor beta chain was recorded in a study of naive and memory T cell subsets (dated by TCRdb to the late 2010s). With regard to the full study: The study applied an open-source, UMI-based TCR alpha and beta sequencing pipeline to sorted naive and memory peripheral blood T cell subsets. The results of the functional CMV T cell responses matched the IgG serology results in every case. RNA was DNase-treated and reverse transcribed with TCR constant-region primers, mostly using SuperScript III. Paper-wide results and their limitations: In both CD4 and CD8 cells, a rise in Gini index and a fall in Shannon and inverse Simpson diversity were observed from naive through CM, EM and EMRA. No ground truth was available to validate the repertoire findings for the naive and memory subsets. Following error correction, more than 85% of naive TCR sequences occurred only once, which made naive abundance distributions much steeper than those of memory subsets. TCR abundance followed a power law whose exponent differed between naive and memory subsets but was consistent across the three individuals. RNA-based TCR counts may be affected by expression changes linked to T cell activation and differentiation. A clonotype was defined as a single alpha or beta chain sequence rather than as a paired alpha/beta receptor.

A note on this clonotype: No antigen is known for it. There are no base qualities to consult, and no much larger clone falls within one base.

At the junction V is shortened by 0 bases and J by 6 bases; bases outside the gene matches: 4. The CDR3 holds 16 amino acids from the cysteine to the phenylalanine. The entry retains the CDR3 DNA only, 48 bases that are in frame from base 1. From a lookup of the germline V gene (reference sequence), CDR1 and CDR2 are SEHNR and FQNEAQ. The library relied on UMI-ligation and nested PCR. To cover both TRBC1 and TRBC2, the beta constant-region primer consisted of an equimolar mix of two oligonucleotides. T4 RNA ligase 1 ligated a single-stranded oligonucleotide carrying the SP2 primer and a 12-nucleotide UMI to the cDNA 3' end. The ligated cDNA went through four rounds of PCR with nested alpha and beta constant-region primers together with the SP2 primer. Incubation of the ligation reaction lasted about 19-24 hours at 16 degrees C. To avoid over-amplification, PCR2 was usually performed as a SYBR Green qPCR and halted once a predetermined threshold was reached. Agencourt AMPure XP magnetic beads were used for all purifications after the first. Library amounts were measured by Qubit and library quality was assessed on a TapeStation, where the main peak was expected at around 650 bp. Sequencing of the pooled libraries was done on an Illumina MiSeq using v2 2x251 paired-end kits, which typically yielded roughly 0.85-2 million reads per sample. Libraries were pooled at around 4 nM per sample, and roughly 4.5-7.5% PhiX was added to improve cluster recognition. The published analysis was carried out like this. Using tag matching that tolerated one base-pair mismatch, Decombinator assigned V and J genes to FASTQ reads that had been processed by Demultiplexor. UMIs were used by Collapsinator to correct both sequencing errors and frequency errors arising from PCR heterogeneity. CDR3Translator translated TCRs and extracted CDR3s from the conserved cysteine to the FGXG phenylalanine, flagging non-productive sequences. Repertoires were subsampled to equal numbers of UMI-defined TCRs before Gini, Shannon entropy and inverse Simpson indices were calculated. Clonotype abundance distributions were fitted to a power law by maximum likelihood within the linear range. On one naive CD8 sample, the pipeline and MIGEC gave similar UMI counts, unique TCR numbers and clonal distributions. The repertoires were searched for 5,500 to 8,000 CMV-associated CDR3 sequences that had been compiled from VDJdb and a published dataset. The public reads were reanalyzed by TCRdb: fastp trimming at Q25, MiXCR alignment, in-frame beta chains only. Here each entry gathers all rows of one CDR3 protein and keeps the most common genes and DNA. The V and J calls and clone size come from TCRdb's table, not from the authors' own analysis. A total of about 85,000 distinct CDR3 sequences appear in this sample, over 10% of them only once. In total, the top ten clones hold 0.7% to 0.95% of the sample.

TCR alpha and beta chain libraries were amplified separately from the second PCR step onward. CMV status of each donor was established by measuring IFNgamma production from CD4+ T cells after fresh PBMCs were stimulated overnight with CMV viral lysate. Miltenyi beads were used first to positively select CD4 T cells, and CD8 T cells were then positively selected from the CD4-negative fraction. Cells were stained for CD3, CD4, CD8, CD45RA, CD27 and a live/dead dye and were sorted on a BD Aria II into four subsets based on CD45RA and CD27. Blood was obtained from a few healthy volunteers, and the blood from each volunteer was fractionated into CD4 and CD8 T cells and subsequently into four differentiation subsets. Approximately 120 ml of peripheral blood was collected from each donor, and PBMC were isolated by Ficoll-Paque PLUS density-gradient centrifugation. After sorting, cells were lysed in RLT buffer, RNA was extracted using a Qiagen RNeasy kit, and the extracted RNA was stored at -80 degrees C.

The sequenced sample was central memory CD4+ T cells from blood. Sample cell subset or site, as interpreted from the label and publication: central memory, CD45RA- CD27+. The sequence came from a human donor in good health. The sequence links TRBV7-9 to TRBJ2-2; the central 10 bases match TRBD2. In nucleotides, the sequence is TGTGCCAGCAGCTTAGCGCGGCTAGCGGGAGCCGGGGAGCTGTTTTTT. Its protein product is CASSLARLAGAGELFF. When the CDR3 is completed using the reference TRBV7-9 and TRBJ2-2 genes on either side, the full variable domain is DTGVSQNPRHKITKRGQNVTFRCDPISEHNRLYWYRQTLGQGPEFLTYFQNEAQLEKSRLLSDRFSAERPKGSFSTLEIQRTEQGDSAMYLCASSLARLAGAGELFFGEGSRLTVL.